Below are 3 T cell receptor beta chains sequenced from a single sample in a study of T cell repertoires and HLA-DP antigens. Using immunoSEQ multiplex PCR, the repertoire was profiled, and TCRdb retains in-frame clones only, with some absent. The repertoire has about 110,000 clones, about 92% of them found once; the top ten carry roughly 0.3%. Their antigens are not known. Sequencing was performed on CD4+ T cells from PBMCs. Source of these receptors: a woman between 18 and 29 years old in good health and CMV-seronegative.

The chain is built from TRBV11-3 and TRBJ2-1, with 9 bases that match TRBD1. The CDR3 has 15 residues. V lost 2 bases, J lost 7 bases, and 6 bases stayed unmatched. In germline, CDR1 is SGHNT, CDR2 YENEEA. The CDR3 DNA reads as TGTGCCAGCAGCTTAACTCGGGACAGGGTAAATGAGCAGTTCTTC. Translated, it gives CASSLTRDRVNEQFF.

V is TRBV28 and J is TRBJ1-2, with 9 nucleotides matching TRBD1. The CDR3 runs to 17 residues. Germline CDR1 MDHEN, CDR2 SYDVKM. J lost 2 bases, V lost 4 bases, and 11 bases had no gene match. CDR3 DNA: TGTGCCAGCAGTTCACCCCGCGCCGGGACAGGGAACTATGGCTACACCTTC. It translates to CASSSPRAGTGNYGYTF.

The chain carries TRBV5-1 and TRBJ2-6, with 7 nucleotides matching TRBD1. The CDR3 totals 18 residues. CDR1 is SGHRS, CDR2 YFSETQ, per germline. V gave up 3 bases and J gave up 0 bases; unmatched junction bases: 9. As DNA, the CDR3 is TGCGCCAGCAGCTCCCATGACAGGGAGAGCTCTGGGGCCAACGTCCTGACTTTC. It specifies CASSSHDRESSGANVLTF.